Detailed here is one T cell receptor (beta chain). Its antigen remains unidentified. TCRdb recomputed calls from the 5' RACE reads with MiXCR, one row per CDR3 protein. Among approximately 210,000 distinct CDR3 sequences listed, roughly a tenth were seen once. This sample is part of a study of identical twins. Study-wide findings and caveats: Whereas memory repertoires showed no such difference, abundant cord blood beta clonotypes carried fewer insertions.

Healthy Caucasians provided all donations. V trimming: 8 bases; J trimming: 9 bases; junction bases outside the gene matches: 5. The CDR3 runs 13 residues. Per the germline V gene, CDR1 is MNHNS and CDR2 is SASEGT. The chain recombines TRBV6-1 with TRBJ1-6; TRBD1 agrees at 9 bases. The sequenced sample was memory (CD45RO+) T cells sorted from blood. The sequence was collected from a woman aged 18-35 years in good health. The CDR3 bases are TGTGCCAGCGGGACAGGGTCGGTTTCACCCCTCCACTTT. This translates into CASGTGSVSPLHF.